The 23 T cell receptor beta chains given below trace back to one sample, sequenced in a study of blood T cells in healthy people across ages. Primers used in a second PCR of roughly 6 to 11 cycles were a sample-barcoded 5' primer and a J-beta primer mix. Each CDR3 protein gets one entry after TCRdb re-called the 5' RACE reads with MiXCR. In the table there are 1.5 million to 2 million distinct CDR3 sequences, just under 50% of which are singletons. The sample was blood. The receptors shown here come from a woman aged 40 to 50 in good health.

This clonotype was counted ten times or more. In DNA, the CDR3 is TGTGCCAGCAGCTTGGGGGGACTGACCTACAATGAGCAGTTCTTC. This sequence encodes CASSLGGLTYNEQFF. J is TRBJ2-1 and V is TRBV7-8; D perhaps matches TRBD2 (6 bases). CDR3 length: 15 residues. V was pared by 3 bases and J by 2 bases, with 11 bases between. Looked up from germline, CDR1 is SGHVS and CDR2 is FQNEAQ.

This clonotype came up a few times. The CDR3 DNA is TGCGCCAGCAGCCAAGGAGGGGGCGCCAGCACAGATACGCAGTATTTT. The encoded protein is CASSQGGGASTDTQYF. The chain has TRBV4-3 and TRBJ2-3; 7 bases line up with TRBD1. The CDR3 loop spans 16 amino acids. Germline-derived CDR1 and CDR2 are LGHNA and YSLEER. V was clipped by 1 base and J by 0 bases; unmatched bases: 4.

This clonotype showed up just a few times. The J gene is TRBJ2-5, the V gene TRBV4-2; TRBD1 or TRBD2 may be the D gene (5 bases each). This CDR3 is built from 17 residues. CDR1 LGHNA and CDR2 YNFKEQ come from the germline V gene. V was trimmed by 4 bases and J by 4 bases, leaving 22 bases between them. The DNA of the CDR3 is TGTGCCAGCAGCCGCCAGAGCACCGGGGCCAACGGAGAGACCCAGTACTTC. Its protein is CASSRQSTGANGETQYF.

This clonotype was seen only once. The chain couples TRBV7-2 to TRBJ1-4; tentative D call: TRBD1 (5 bases). In germline, CDR1 is SGHTA, CDR2 FQGNSA. Trimming took 5 bases from V and 8 from J, leaving 18 bases between them. The CDR3 totals 15 residues. This chain's CDR3 is CASSPQGRKEEKLFF. The CDR3 DNA is TGTGCCAGCAGCCCGCAGGGAAGGAAGGAGGAAAAACTGTTTTTT.

This clonotype was found a few times. This chain connects TRBV3-1 to TRBJ2-3, with 8 bases matching TRBD2. This CDR3 comprises 16 residues. Germline V lookup: CDR1 LGHDT, CDR2 YNNKEL (reference sequence). V gave up 5 bases and J gave up 1 base; unmatched junction bases: 8. CDR3 amino acids: CASSSGGAKGTDTQYF. CDR3 DNA: TGTGCCAGCAGCTCCGGGGGGGCCAAAGGCACAGATACGCAGTATTTT.

The V and J genes are TRBV11-3 and TRBJ2-5; D perhaps matches TRBD1 (6 bases). This CDR3 comprises 13 residues. The germline gives CDR1 SGHNT, CDR2 YENEEA. Deletions cut 7 bases from V and 2 bases from J, with 11 bases between. CDR3 amino acids: CASITTGQETQYF. As DNA, the CDR3 is TGTGCCAGCATCACCACAGGGCAAGAGACCCAGTACTTC.

Notes on this clonotype: Its ends do not fully match the called genes, so a read error is possible. J is TRBJ1-2 and V is TRBV29-1; 9 bases align to TRBD1. The CDR3 extends over 14 amino acids. Germline V gives CDR1 SQVTM, CDR2 ANQGSEA. In DNA form, the CDR3 reads TGCAGCGGTGAAGGGACAGGGACAGACAATGGCTACACCTTC. It encodes CSGEGTGTDNGYTF.

V is TRBV6-1 and J is TRBJ1-5; D call uncertain. The V gene's germline CDR1 is MNHNS and CDR2 SASEGT. The CDR3 has 16 amino acids. V lost 2 bases to trimming and J lost 2 bases, with 13 bases between them. CDR3 sequence (DNA): TGTGCCAGCAGTGAAAGGCCCACAGCCGGCAATCAGCCCCAGCATTTT. Translating gives CASSERPTAGNQPQHF.

V usage is TRBV4-2 and J usage is TRBJ2-3; 8 bases fit TRBD2. V gave up 7 bases and J gave up 1 base; unmatched junction bases: 4. Germline V gene sequence: CDR1 LGHNA, CDR2 YNFKEQ. CDR3 length: 14 residues. CDR3 loop: CASTYSGGTDTQYF. The CDR3 region has the DNA TGTGCCAGCACTTATAGCGGGGGCACAGATACGCAGTATTTT.

This clonotype was seen more than once but under ten times. The genes are TRBV29-1 and TRBJ2-7; D uncertain. The CDR3 runs to 14 residues. V was clipped by 3 bases and J by 1 base, with 13 bases between them. Per germline, CDR1 SQVTM and CDR2 ANQGSEA. The CDR3 DNA reads as TGCAGCGTTGAGACCACGACGAATTCCTACGAGCAGTACTTC. Encoded protein: CSVETTTNSYEQYF.

This clonotype was detected a few times. The J gene is TRBJ1-6, the V gene TRBV20-1, with D unresolved. Germline values: CDR1 DFQATT, CDR2 SNEGSKA (reference sequence). The V end was cut by 3 bases, the J end by 6 bases, with 9 bases between. The CDR3 runs to 13 residues. The CDR3 sequence is CSASPGPNSPLHF. CDR3 bases: TGCAGTGCTAGTCCCGGACCTAATTCACCCCTCCACTTT.

The chain couples TRBV20-1 to TRBJ2-4; D is perhaps TRBD1 (5 bases). The end of the DNA aligns better with TRBJ2-7, so the J call may be wrong. There are 11 residues in the CDR3. Germline CDR1 reads DFQATT; CDR2 reads SNEGSKA (reference sequence). The CDR3 coding sequence is TGCAGTACTGACAGCGCCTACGAGCAGTACTTC. Its protein is CSTDSAYEQYF.

On this clonotype itself: A much larger clone differs by one base, so this may be a read error. The rearrangement joins TRBV15 to TRBJ2-5, with D possibly being TRBD2 (5 bases). Germline assignment: CDR1 LNHNV and CDR2 YYDKDF (reference sequence). CDR3 length: 13 residues. V shed 7 bases and J shed 4 bases, with 13 bases lying between them. CDR3 sequence reads: CATTSLAGETQYF. In DNA, the CDR3 is TGTGCCACCACCAGCCTGGCGGGAGAGACCCAGTACTTC.

The gene calls are TRBV21-1 and TRBJ2-3; TRBD2 is taken as the D call from the table, unchecked against the DNA. TRBV21-1 is marked as a pseudogene. The CDR3 contains 19 residues. The CDR3 nucleotides are TGTGCCAGCAGCGCGGGACTAGCCCCACACGCTCCTGGCACAGATACGCAGTATTTT. Translated, it gives CASSAGLAPHAPGTDTQYF.

In regard to this clonotype: This may be a read error, as it is one base from a much larger clone. This chain links TRBV20-1 with TRBJ2-1; possibly TRBD2 for D (6 bases). The CDR3 runs 14 residues. CDR1 and CDR2 from the germline V gene are DFQATT and SNEGSKA (reference sequence). V dropped 6 bases and J dropped 4 bases, with 16 bases sitting between them. The CDR3 spells CSAPGSGAYNEQFF. For the CDR3, the DNA is TGCAGTGCACCCGGGAGTGGGGCTTACAATGAGCAGTTCTTC.

This clonotype appeared a few times. The chain joins TRBV4-2 to TRBJ1-2; the D gene is possibly TRBD1 (5 bases). The V end lost 1 base, the J end lost 6 bases, and 15 bases lay between the germline ends. Germline CDR1 is LGHNA and CDR2 is YNFKEQ. This CDR3 contains 15 residues. The CDR3 DNA reads TGTGCCAGCAGCCAAGGGGTCCGTGAGGGGCATGGCTACACCTTC. Amino acids: CASSQGVREGHGYTF.

The V call is TRBV29-1, the J call TRBJ2-3, with D unclear. From germline, CDR1 is SQVTM and CDR2 ANQGSEA. This CDR3 comprises 15 residues. The CDR3 spells CSGDASSTLIDTQYF. CDR3 nucleotide sequence: TGCAGTGGTGATGCGTCTTCTACCCTAATAGATACGCAGTATTTT.

This chain links TRBV6-5 with TRBJ2-1; no firm D call. V lost 6 bases and J lost 4, with 16 bases in between. Germline V lookup: CDR1 MNHEY, CDR2 SVGAGI. This CDR3 comprises 15 residues. The CDR3 loop reads CASSLRNAWYNEQFF. CDR3 in DNA: TGTGCCAGCAGCCTACGGAATGCATGGTACAATGAGCAGTTCTTC.

The chain carries TRBV6-1 and TRBJ1-2; no clear D. CDR1 MNHNS and CDR2 SASEGT come from the germline V gene. V was clipped by 0 bases and J by 3 bases, with 5 bases between them. The CDR3 consists of 13 residues. CDR3 in amino acids: CASSEASYYGYTF. The CDR3 bases are TGTGCCAGCAGTGAAGCGTCCTACTATGGCTACACCTTC.

The gene calls are TRBV6-2 or TRBV6-3 and TRBJ1-6; D is possibly TRBD1 (5 bases). Germline-derived CDR1 and CDR2 are MNHEY and SVGEGT. With 7 bases removed from V and 6 bases from J, the gap between germline ends came to 16 bases. The CDR3 is 15 amino acids. CDR3 loop: CASTTLRGSNSPLHF. CDR3 DNA sequence: TGTGCCAGCACCACACTTAGGGGTAGTAATTCACCCCTCCACTTT.

V usage is TRBV6-5 and J usage is TRBJ2-3; TRBD1 matches at 8 bases. The germline V gene has CDR1 MNHEY and CDR2 SVGAGI. This CDR3 has 14 residues. Trimming at V came to 2 bases and at J to 6 bases, leaving 4 bases not matched to a gene. The CDR3 loop is CASSYGDRGDTQYF. DNA of the CDR3: TGTGCCAGCAGTTACGGAGACAGGGGCGATACGCAGTATTTT.

This clonotype was seen a few times. The CDR3 reads CASSQDFGGNYGYTF. CDR3 in DNA: TGCGCCAGCAGCCAAGATTTCGGGGGGAACTATGGCTACACCTTC. The chain employs TRBV4-3 and TRBJ1-2, with a tentative D call TRBD1 (5 bases). The ends were cut back, 0 bases at V and 2 bases at J, with 10 bases in the middle. The length of the CDR3 is 15 residues. Germline V gene data show CDR1 as LGHNA and CDR2 as YSLEER.

This clonotype was observed a few times. This sequence joins TRBV5-1 and TRBJ2-1; D is perhaps TRBD2 (6 bases). CDR1 and CDR2 from the germline V gene are SGHRS and YFSETQ. This CDR3 is 14 amino acids long. The V end lost 5 bases, the J end lost 6 bases, and 15 bases lay between the germline ends. In DNA form, the CDR3 reads TGCGCCAGCAGGTGGGGGGAGGCCGGCAATGAGCAGTTCTTC. Translating it yields CASRWGEAGNEQFF.